This T cell receptor beta chain was recorded in a study of cytomegalovirus exposure and HLA in healthy donors. The CDR3 is 14 amino acids. J was trimmed by 5 bases and V by 2 bases; bases with no gene match: 7. In germline, CDR1 is SGHDT, CDR2 YYEEEE. PCR was performed using 60 Vbeta and 13 Jbeta primers. Using immunoSEQ multiplex PCR, the repertoire was profiled, and TCRdb retains in-frame clones only, with some absent. In the table there are 79,000 or so clones, 79% of which are singletons. The rearrangement joins TRBV5-6 to TRBJ2-7; 7 positions match TRBD2. The source of this sequence is a woman in her forties in good health and CMV-seropositive. Sequencing used PBMCs. CDR3 in amino acids: CASSLAGFANEQYF. The CDR3 DNA reads as TGTGCCAGCAGCTTAGCGGGATTCGCCAACGAGCAGTACTTC.